Listed below are T cell receptor beta chains from one sample, sequenced in a study of molecular identifiers for immune sequencing clone quantification. TCRdb analysed the PCR reads with MiXCR anew, one entry per CDR3 protein. The repertoire includes about 640,000 distinct CDR3 sequences, 15% to 20% of them detected once, and under 0.95% sits in the top ten. The specimen sequenced was naive CD8+ T cells from blood, with Jurkat cell RNA spiked in. These receptors all stem from a human donor in good health. Some libraries in this study had Jurkat cell RNA spiked in. Both conserved end residues are part of each CDR3. The D gene is left open where the match is weak. Part of the rows lack a size; the others show once, few, many or a class for expanded clones.

D gene: TRBD1; J gene: TRBJ2-2; clone size: few; V gene: TRBV5-6; CDR3 protein: CASSFGTGGGELFF; CDR3 DNA: TGTGCCAGCAGCTTTGGGACAGGTGGCGGGGAGCTGTTTTTT
D gene: NA; J gene: TRBJ1-5; clone size: NA; V gene: TRBV19; CDR3 protein: CASSTTSYYQPQHF; CDR3 DNA: TGTGCCAGTAGTACGACGTCCTACTATCAGCCCCAGCATTTT
D gene: NA; J gene: TRBJ2-4; clone size: NA; V gene: TRBV10-3; CDR3 protein: CAISEMGVQVNGQYIQYF; CDR3 DNA: TGTGCCATCAGTGAAATGGGGGTTCAGGTGAATGGACAGTACATTCAGTACTTC
D gene: TRBD2; J gene: TRBJ2-1; clone size: many; V gene: TRBV7-2; CDR3 protein: CASSLPAGDYNEQFF; CDR3 DNA: TGTGCCAGCAGCTTACCCGCGGGGGACTACAATGAGCAGTTCTTC
D gene: NA; J gene: TRBJ1-1; clone size: few; V gene: TRBV30; CDR3 protein: CAWSEVRVLFVGTEAFF; CDR3 DNA: TGTGCCTGGAGTGAAGTCAGGGTTTTGTTTGTTGGCACTGAAGCTTTCTTT
D gene: TRBD2; J gene: TRBJ2-3; clone size: many; V gene: TRBV4-3; CDR3 protein: CASSRRLAGTGADTQYF; CDR3 DNA: TGCGCCAGCAGCCGAAGACTAGCGGGGACGGGGGCAGATACGCAGTATTTT
D gene: NA; J gene: TRBJ2-2; clone size: NA; V gene: TRBV5-6; CDR3 protein: CASSLSWVQEYTGELFF; CDR3 DNA: TGTGCCAGCAGCCTGAGTTGGGTCCAGGAGTACACCGGGGAGCTGTTTTTT
D gene: TRBD1; J gene: TRBJ2-3; clone size: many; V gene: TRBV5-1; CDR3 protein: CASSLVKGAGTDTQYF; CDR3 DNA: TGCGCCAGCAGCTTGGTTAAGGGGGCCGGGACAGATACGCAGTATTTT
D gene: NA; J gene: TRBJ2-7; clone size: many; V gene: TRBV7-2; CDR3 protein: CASSWDGLAEQYF; CDR3 DNA: TGTGCCAGCAGCTGGGACGGTCTCGCCGAGCAGTACTTC
D gene: TRBD2; J gene: TRBJ2-7; clone size: few; V gene: TRBV19; CDR3 protein: CASSTTGLVFDEQYF; CDR3 DNA: TGTGCCAGTAGCACCACAGGACTAGTTTTCGACGAGCAGTACTTC
D gene: TRBD1; J gene: TRBJ2-7; clone size: NA; V gene: TRBV27; CDR3 protein: CASSLFFGFGRGQGQYEQYF; CDR3 DNA: TGTGCCAGCAGTTTATTTTTCGGTTTTGGTCGTGGACAGGGGCAATACGAGCAGTACTTC
D gene: TRBD2; J gene: TRBJ2-2; clone size: many; V gene: TRBV4-3; CDR3 protein: CASSQSGGYLNTGELFF; CDR3 DNA: TGCGCCAGCAGCCAAAGCGGGGGATACCTAAACACCGGGGAGCTGTTTTTT
D gene: TRBD2; J gene: TRBJ2-3; clone size: many; V gene: TRBV5-1; CDR3 protein: CASSPSGTSGRVPTDTQYF; CDR3 DNA: TGCGCCAGCAGCCCCTCCGGGACTAGCGGGAGGGTTCCCACAGATACGCAGTATTTT
D gene: TRBD1; J gene: TRBJ1-5; clone size: many; V gene: TRBV5-6; CDR3 protein: CASSRQGLNSNQPQHF; CDR3 DNA: TGTGCCAGCAGCCGACAGGGCCTCAATAGCAATCAGCCCCAGCATTTT
D gene: NA; J gene: TRBJ1-2; clone size: NA; V gene: TRBV30; CDR3 protein: CAWNSNRHPDQYGYTF; CDR3 DNA: TGTGCCTGGAATTCCAACCGACATCCAGACCAGTATGGCTACACCTTC
D gene: NA; J gene: TRBJ2-2; clone size: NA; V gene: TRBV19; CDR3 protein: CASSIGRNTGELSF; CDR3 DNA: TGTGCCAGTAGTATCGGCAGGAACACCGGGGAGCTGTCTTTT
D gene: NA; J gene: TRBJ2-7; clone size: NA; V gene: TRBV12-3/TRBV12-4; CDR3 protein: CASGVGTRGEQYF; CDR3 DNA: TGTGCCAGCGGTGTTGGGACAAGGGGCGAGCAGTACTTC
D gene: NA; J gene: TRBJ2-5; clone size: many; V gene: TRBV27; CDR3 protein: CASSRASQETQYF; CDR3 DNA: TGTGCCAGCAGTAGGGCGTCTCAAGAGACCCAGTACTTC
D gene: NA; J gene: TRBJ2-1; clone size: NA; V gene: TRBV6-2/TRBV6-3; CDR3 protein: CASTLVGGMNEQFF; CDR3 DNA: TGTGCCAGCACCCTCGTGGGAGGTATGAATGAGCAGTTCTTC
D gene: NA; J gene: TRBJ2-7; clone size: few; V gene: TRBV4-1; CDR3 protein: CASSQNSGLLHEQYF; CDR3 DNA: TGCGCCAGCAGCCAGAACTCAGGGTTACTCCACGAGCAGTACTTC
D gene: NA; J gene: TRBJ1-2; clone size: few; V gene: TRBV13; CDR3 protein: CASSPTQDTF; CDR3 DNA: TGTGCCAGCAGTCCGACGCAGGACACCTTC
D gene: NA; J gene: TRBJ1-5; clone size: many; V gene: TRBV4-1; CDR3 protein: CASSLADRSNQPQHF; CDR3 DNA: TGCGCCAGCAGCCTCGCGGACCGAAGCAATCAGCCCCAGCATTTT